These 10 T cell receptor beta chains originate from one sample sequenced in a study of cytomegalovirus exposure and HLA in healthy donors. Primers for the PCR totalled 60 Vbeta and 13 Jbeta. Libraries were prepared by immunoSEQ multiplex PCR; TCRdb keeps only in-frame clonotypes and omits some of them. The data contain roughly 190,000 clones, 65% to 85% of them singletons. The material sequenced was PBMCs. Receptors originate from a female donor in good health and CMV-seronegative.

J is TRBJ2-5 and V is TRBV11-2; TRBD2 agrees at 11 bases. The J call may be mistaken, given a closer DNA end match to TRBJ2-7. CDR1 SGHAT and CDR2 FQNNGV come from the germline V gene. This CDR3 spans 16 amino acids. The CDR3 spells CASSSWDSGGGYEQYF. CDR3 nucleotide sequence: TGTGCCAGCAGCTCATGGGATAGCGGGGGGGGATACGAGCAGTACTTC.

CDR3 coding DNA: TGTGCCAGCAGCTTCGACAGGGGGCTTCTTGGCTACACCTTC. This encodes CASSFDRGLLGYTF. The V call is TRBV5-6, the J call TRBJ1-2; the match to TRBD1 covers 10 bases. V gave up 2 bases and J gave up 7 bases; unmatched junction bases: 5. CDR1 is SGHDT and CDR2 is YYEEEE in the germline V gene. This CDR3 region has 14 residues.

The chain carries TRBV6-1 and TRBJ1-5; no firm D call. Trimming left V 3 bases short and J 0 bases short, with 6 bases between. The CDR3 consists of 14 residues. The germline V gene encodes CDR1 MNHNS and CDR2 SASEGT. DNA of the CDR3: TGTGCCAGCAGTGACCTAAATAGCAATCAGCCCCAGCATTTT. Its protein is CASSDLNSNQPQHF.

The genes are TRBV27 and TRBJ2-7, with TRBD1 identical over 7 bases. This CDR3 contains 14 residues. J was trimmed by 3 bases and V by 6 bases; bases with no gene match: 8. Germline V gene data show CDR1 as MNHEY and CDR2 as SMNVEV (reference sequence). The CDR3 coding sequence is TGTGCCAGCAGACCTCGACAGGGAATCTACGAGCAGTACTTC. It is translated as CASRPRQGIYEQYF.

The CDR3 loop reads CASSLSRASGAPGTDTQYF. In DNA, the CDR3 is TGTGCCAGCAGCTTAAGTAGGGCTAGCGGGGCCCCGGGCACAGATACGCAGTATTTT. The chain uses TRBV11-1 and TRBJ2-3; 9 bases are a match to TRBD2. The CDR3 length is 19 residues. From germline, CDR1 is SGHAT and CDR2 FQDESV (reference sequence). V was pared by 2 bases and J by 1 base, with 13 bases of the junction left unmatched.

This chain uses TRBV19 with TRBJ1-5; D might be TRBD1 (5 bases). The V end lost 7 bases, the J end lost 4 bases, and 14 bases lay between the germline ends. Germline CDR1 and CDR2: LNHDA and SQIVND (reference sequence). The CDR3 is 14 residues long. CDR3 in DNA: TGTGCCAGTATCCCTGGGGCAGGGAATCAGCCCCAGCATTTT. Its protein is CASIPGAGNQPQHF.

The gene calls are TRBV9 and TRBJ1-1; 7 nucleotides align to TRBD1. CDR3 length: 15 amino acids. J lost 5 bases, V lost 0 bases, and 7 bases had no gene match. The germline V gene has CDR1 SGDLS and CDR2 YYNGEE. The CDR3 loop reads CASSVVEGARTEAFF. CDR3 bases: TGTGCCAGCAGCGTAGTTGAGGGGGCCAGAACTGAAGCTTTCTTT.

The chain links TRBV7-3 to TRBJ2-1, with 7 bases lining up with TRBD2. V gave up 1 base and J gave up 1 base; unmatched junction bases: 7. This CDR3 has 17 amino acids. CDR1 SGHTA and CDR2 FQGTGA come from the germline V gene. The CDR3 nucleotides are TGTGCCAGCAGCTTAAGTGGAGCGGGACGTTCCTACAATGAGCAGTTCTTC. Amino acids: CASSLSGAGRSYNEQFF.

The genes are TRBV5-6 and TRBJ1-1; D gene ambiguous. The CDR3 is 14 amino acids. Trimming removed 4 bases at V and 4 bases at J, with 14 bases between. Per germline, CDR1 SGHDT and CDR2 YYEEEE. The CDR3 region has the DNA TGTGCCAGCAGCCGCGTCGGGTTCTCCACTGAAGCTTTCTTT. Its protein product is CASSRVGFSTEAFF.

J is TRBJ2-7 and V is TRBV2, with D possibly matching TRBD1 (6 bases). Germline assignment: CDR1 SNHLY and CDR2 FYNNEI. This CDR3 comprises 14 residues. With 2 bases removed from V and 4 bases from J, the gap between germline ends came to 12 bases. CDR3 nucleotide sequence: TGTGCCAGCAGTGAAAGCCAGGGGCCGTACGAGCAGTACTTC. Its translation is CASSESQGPYEQYF.